This T cell receptor beta chain was recorded in a study of blood T cells in healthy people across ages. Study as a whole: There was about one barcoded beta molecule captured by template switching per two T cells. Study results and caveats: Researchers deemed the diversity estimates from one million T cells underestimates.

Primed by a sample-barcoded 5' primer and a J-beta primer mix, a second PCR proceeded for about 6 to 11 cycles. Sequencing recovered at least 2.5 million CDR3-containing paired-end reads from each sample. One entry per CDR3 protein results from TCRdb running MiXCR on the 5' RACE reads. The top ten clones hold around 14% of a sample with about 1.1 million distinct CDR3 sequences, roughly two fifths of them seen once. This clonotype was detected a few times. Its antigen is as yet unknown. CDR3 size: 13 residues. Between the trimmed V and J ends, which lost 5 bases and 2 bases, there was a span of 10 bases.

The chain combines TRBV12-3 or TRBV12-4 with TRBJ2-7, with D possibly being TRBD2 (5 bases). Sequenced input: blood. The TCR was taken from a man between 18 and 35 years old in good health. The CDR3 spells CASSHGVTYEQYF. The CDR3 DNA follows: TGTGCCAGCAGTCACGGGGTAACCTACGAGCAGTACTTC.